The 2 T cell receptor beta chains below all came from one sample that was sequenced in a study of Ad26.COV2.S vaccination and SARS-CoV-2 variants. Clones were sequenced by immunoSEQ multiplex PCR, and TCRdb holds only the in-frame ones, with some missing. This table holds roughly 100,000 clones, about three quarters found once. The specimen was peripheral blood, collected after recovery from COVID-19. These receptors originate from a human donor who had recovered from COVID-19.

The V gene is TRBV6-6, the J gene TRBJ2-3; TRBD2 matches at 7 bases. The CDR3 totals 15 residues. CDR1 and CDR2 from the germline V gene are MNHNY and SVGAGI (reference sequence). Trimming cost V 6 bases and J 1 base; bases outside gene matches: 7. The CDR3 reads CASSDVGGGTDTQYF. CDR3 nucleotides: TGTGCCAGCAGCGACGTGGGGGGGGGCACAGATACGCAGTATTTT.

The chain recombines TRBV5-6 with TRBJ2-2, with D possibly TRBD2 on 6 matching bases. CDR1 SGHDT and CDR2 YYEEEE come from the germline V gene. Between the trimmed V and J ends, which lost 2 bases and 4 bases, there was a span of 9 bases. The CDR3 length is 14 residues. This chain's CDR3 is CASSLLGGTGELFF. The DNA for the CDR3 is TGTGCCAGCAGCTTATTGGGGGGCACCGGGGAGCTGTTTTTT.